Listed here are 18 T cell receptor beta chains from one sample, sequenced in a study of T-cell reconstitution after alpha-beta-depleted transplantation in children. Using unique molecular identifiers, the investigators prepared the TCRbeta library. TCRdb re-called the PCR reads through MiXCR, storing one row per CDR3 protein. The sample lists fewer than 550,000 distinct CDR3 sequences, roughly 17% occurring once. The material was PBMCs, mostly from graft donor cells, obtained 360 days after TCRalphabeta/CD19-depleted stem cell transplant. Receptor source: a boy under three years old who had a stem cell transplant for Wiskott-Aldrich syndrome, so the T cells may come from the graft donor.

This clonotype has a count of ten or more. The chain has TRBV20-1 and TRBJ2-7; D gene unclear. Germline lookup yields CDR1 DFQATT and CDR2 SNEGSKA (reference sequence). V gave up 3 bases and J gave up 3 bases, with 6 bases separating them. This CDR3 spans 11 amino acids. The CDR3 sequence is CSASRSYEQYF. Here the CDR3 DNA reads TGCAGTGCTAGTCGCAGCTACGAGCAGTACTTC.

The sample holds a few counts of this clonotype. The rearrangement links TRBV3-1 to TRBJ2-7; 12 bases align to TRBD2. Germline CDR1 and CDR2: LGHDT and YNNKEL (reference sequence). The trim removed 2 bases at V and 3 bases at J, leaving 2 bases unmatched. This CDR3 is 15 amino acids long. The CDR3 protein is CASSQTSGGFYEQYF. The CDR3 DNA reads as TGTGCCAGCAGCCAAACTAGCGGGGGGTTCTACGAGCAGTACTTC.

The V call is TRBV12-3 or TRBV12-4, the J call TRBJ2-3, with TRBD2 as a possible D gene (7 bases). This CDR3 comprises 15 residues. V lost 5 bases, J lost 2 bases, and 14 bases lay in between. The CDR3 DNA follows: TGTGCCAGCAGTCCACAGGGAGGGGTCACAGATACGCAGTATTTT. Translating it yields CASSPQGGVTDTQYF.

The sample holds many counts of this clonotype. The CDR3 reads CASRFGTVGRTDTQYF. Written as DNA, the CDR3 is TGTGCCAGCAGGTTCGGGACTGTCGGACGCACAGATACGCAGTATTTT. The chain couples TRBV12-3 or TRBV12-4 to TRBJ2-3, with a tentative D call TRBD2 (6 bases). CDR3 length equals 16 residues. V dropped 6 bases and J dropped 1 base, with 17 bases sitting between them.

This chain uses TRBV2 with TRBJ2-1; D uncertain. CDR1 is SNHLY, CDR2 FYNNEI, per germline. Trimming left V 8 bases short and J 12 bases short, with 17 bases between. The CDR3 has 12 residues. The CDR3 is CASVLAWVGQFF. CDR3 DNA sequence: TGTGCCAGCGTCCTCGCGTGGGTTGGGCAGTTCTTC.

The J gene is TRBJ2-7, the V gene TRBV7-9; 9 bases line up with TRBD1. The CDR3 runs to 14 residues. Germline CDR1 is SEHNR and CDR2 is FQNEAQ (reference sequence). V was pared by 1 base and J by 5 bases, with 3 bases of the junction left unmatched. The CDR3 DNA sequence: TGTGCCAGCAGCTTAGGGACAGGGGCCGACGAGCAGTACTTC. It is translated as CASSLGTGADEQYF.

The V call is TRBV12-3 or TRBV12-4, the J call TRBJ2-3; 7 bases map to TRBD2. This CDR3 comprises 15 residues. V shed 4 bases, J shed 0 bases, and the junction held 4 bases outside the gene matches. CDR3 coding DNA: TGTGCCAGCAGTTCTCGCGGGGGAAGCACAGATACGCAGTATTTT. Translation: CASSSRGGSTDTQYF.

The genes are TRBV20-1 and TRBJ2-7, with TRBD2 matching over 7 bases. The CDR3 is 15 amino acids. With 4 bases clipped from V and 2 bases from J, the junction kept 11 bases outside the gene matches. Germline lookup yields CDR1 DFQATT and CDR2 SNEGSKA (reference sequence). Here the CDR3 reads CSATGHGGGTYEQYF. CDR3 in DNA: TGCAGTGCTACGGGGCATGGGGGGGGTACCTACGAGCAGTACTTC.

This clonotype was recorded a few times. This chain connects TRBV4-3 to TRBJ1-2, with D tentatively TRBD1 (5 bases). Trimming removed 1 base from V and 0 bases from J, with 9 bases in between. This CDR3 region has 15 residues. Germline V gene sequence: CDR1 LGHNA, CDR2 YSLEER. The CDR3 DNA is TGCGCCAGCAGCCAAGCGACAGCAACTAACTATGGCTACACCTTC. This encodes CASSQATATNYGYTF.

The rearrangement joins TRBV5-6 to TRBJ2-1; D gene unclear. Trimming shortened V by 9 bases and J by 0 bases, and 28 bases separated the two germline ends. CDR1 and CDR2 (germline): SGHDT, YYEEEE. This CDR3 region has 19 residues. The CDR3 nucleotides are TGTGCCATGGGCCCCACGATTCCTAAGGGTGTTAGCTCCTACAATGAGCAGTTCTTC. This codes for CAMGPTIPKGVSSYNEQFF.

The rearrangement links TRBV2 to TRBJ2-7; a weak D match, TRBD1 (6 bases). The CDR3 has 12 amino acids. V was cut by 4 bases and J by 9 bases, with 13 bases left in between. Looked up from germline, CDR1 is SNHLY and CDR2 is FYNNEI. The CDR3 protein is CASSVRTAGQYF. The DNA of the CDR3 is TGTGCCAGCAGTGTAAGGACAGCTGGGCAGTACTTC.

The rearrangement joins TRBV10-3 to TRBJ2-1; D unclear. V lost 5 bases to trimming and J lost 3 bases, with 8 bases between them. The CDR3 runs to 13 residues. Germline V gives CDR1 ENHRY, CDR2 SYGVKD. The CDR3 region is CAISTPGYNEQFF. For the CDR3, the DNA is TGTGCCATCAGTACCCCCGGCTACAATGAGCAGTTCTTC.

V usage is TRBV7-2 and J usage is TRBJ2-3; TRBD1 matches at 9 bases. Per germline, CDR1 SGHTA and CDR2 FQGNSA. CDR3 length: 15 amino acids. V shed 8 bases, J shed 3 bases, and the junction held 9 bases outside the gene matches. CDR3 sequence reads: CASLRAGTGTDTQYF. Here the CDR3 DNA reads TGTGCCAGCTTAAGAGCCGGGACAGGGACAGATACGCAGTATTTT.

Of note for this clonotype: Compared with germline, one end of the junction differs, possibly owing to a read error. The chain has TRBV5-1 and TRBJ2-1; 9 positions agree with TRBD2. Germline lookup yields CDR1 SGHRS and CDR2 YFSETQ. The CDR3 totals 16 residues. The CDR3 protein is CASSLDGGGAANEQFF. In nucleotides, the CDR3 is TGCGCCAGTAGCTTGGATGGCGGGGGGGCCGCCAATGAGCAGTTCTTC.

The chain recombines TRBV20-1 with TRBJ1-4; no reliable D call. Germline values: CDR1 DFQATT, CDR2 SNEGSKA (reference sequence). Trimming cost V 1 base and J 7 bases, with 7 bases left between them. This CDR3 is built from 12 residues. The CDR3 DNA follows: TGCAGTGCTAGAGTTGCGGGTGAAAAACTGTTTTTT. This gives the protein CSARVAGEKLFF.

The CDR3 region is CASSLPRQGRDTGELFF. The CDR3 DNA reads as TGTGCCAGCAGCTTACCACGACAGGGAAGAGACACCGGGGAGCTGTTTTTT. The chain couples TRBV7-9 to TRBJ2-2; 7 bases map to TRBD1. Trimming cost V 2 bases and J 3 bases; bases outside gene matches: 9. Germline V gene sequence: CDR1 SEHNR, CDR2 FQNEAQ (reference sequence). This CDR3 contains 17 residues.

This clonotype was found many times. The CDR3 coding sequence is TGCGCCAGCAGCCAGGCGGGGGGAAGGGCGTTCGTAGATACGCAGTATTTT. This sequence encodes CASSQAGGRAFVDTQYF. The rearrangement links TRBV4-1 to TRBJ2-3; 8 bases are a match to TRBD2. Trimming at V came to 3 bases and at J to 5 bases, leaving 13 bases not matched to a gene. Germline V gene sequence: CDR1 MGHRA, CDR2 YSYEKL. The CDR3 spans 17 residues.

The chain links TRBV7-2 to TRBJ2-5; weak D call: TRBD1 (6 bases). The CDR3 is made up of 14 amino acids. Trimming left V 0 bases short and J 9 bases short, with 14 bases between. Germline lookup yields CDR1 SGHTA and CDR2 FQGNSA. This CDR3 reads CASSLALVPGAQYF. CDR3 sequence (DNA): TGTGCCAGCAGCTTAGCGCTAGTCCCAGGGGCCCAGTACTTC.